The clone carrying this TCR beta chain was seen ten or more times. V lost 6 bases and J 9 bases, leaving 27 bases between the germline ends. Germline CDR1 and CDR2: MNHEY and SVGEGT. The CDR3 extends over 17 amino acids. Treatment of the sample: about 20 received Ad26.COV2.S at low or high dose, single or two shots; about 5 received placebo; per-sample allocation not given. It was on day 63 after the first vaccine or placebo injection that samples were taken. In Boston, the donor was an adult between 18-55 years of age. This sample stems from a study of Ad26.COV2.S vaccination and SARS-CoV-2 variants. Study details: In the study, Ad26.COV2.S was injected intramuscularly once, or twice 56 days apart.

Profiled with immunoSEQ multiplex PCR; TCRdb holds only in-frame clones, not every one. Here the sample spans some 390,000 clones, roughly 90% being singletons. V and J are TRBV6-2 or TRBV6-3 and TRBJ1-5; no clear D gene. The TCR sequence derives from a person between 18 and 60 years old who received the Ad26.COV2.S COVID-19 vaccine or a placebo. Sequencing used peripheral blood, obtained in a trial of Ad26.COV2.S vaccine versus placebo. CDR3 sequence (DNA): TGTGCCAGCAGCACTCTTGGGTCAGACAACCCGCTCGCGCCCCAGCATTTT. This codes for CASSTLGSDNPLAPQHF.